Listed here is a single T cell receptor (beta chain). Its antigen is unknown. This sequence may be a read error, since a much larger clone differs from it by one base. This entry comes from a study of T cells in Graves' hyperthyroidism and ophthalmopathy. Study observations and caveats: Most clonotypes that expanded in the thyroid above 0.001 also showed up in blood.

V gave up 5 bases and J gave up 3 bases, with 14 bases separating them. The CDR3 spans 14 residues. The germline CDR1 and CDR2 sequences are MNHEY and SVGAGI. Amplification of TCR beta CDR3 regions used RNA as the template. When the TCR CDR3 underwent first-round RT-PCR, the HTBI primer set was used. TCRdb re-called the multiplex PCR reads through MiXCR, storing one row per CDR3 protein. This table has roughly 510,000 distinct CDR3 sequences, approximately 49% appearing once. The TCR originated in an adult woman with Graves' disease, either hyperthyroidism or ophthalmopathy (not recorded which). The sequenced sample was peripheral blood or thyroid tissue (not recorded which). The chain is built from TRBV6-5 and TRBJ2-7; a possible D gene is TRBD1 (6 bases). The CDR3 nucleotides are TGTGCCAGCAGTCCTATAGGGGGATTCTACGAGCAGTACTTC. Protein product: CASSPIGGFYEQYF.